Listed below are T cell receptor beta chains from one sample, sequenced in a study of technical replicates of blood from several donors. Sequencing used immunoSEQ multiplex PCR; TCRdb keeps in-frame clones, though not all of them. This table has more than 65,000 clones, 91% appearing once. The sample consisted of T cells isolated from PBMCs. These receptors were collected from a human donor in good health. Each CDR3 is given with its conserved first and last residue. The D gene is left open where the match is weak. Some rows have no size entry. The others give once, few or many, or a class for an expanded clone.

clone size,V gene,D gene,J gene,CDR3 protein,CDR3 DNA
NA,TRBV6-1,NA,TRBJ2-2,CASSESETRNTGELFF,TGTGCCAGCAGTGAAAGTGAGACTCGGAACACCGGGGAGCTGTTTTTT
NA,TRBV28,TRBD1,TRBJ1-1,CASSVTGGTEAFF,TGTGCCAGCAGTGTTACAGGGGGCACTGAAGCTTTCTTT
NA,TRBV30,TRBD2,TRBJ2-1,CAWSVLFTSGHNEQFF,TGTGCCTGGAGTGTACTATTTACTAGCGGACACAATGAGCAGTTCTTC
NA,TRBV6-1,NA,TRBJ1-1,CASSEGLGRGNQAFF,TGTGCCAGCAGTGAAGGATTGGGCAGGGGCAACCAAGCTTTCTTT
NA,TRBV21-1,NA,TRBJ1-1,CASSKESWRGKGNTEAFF,TGTGCCAGCAGCAAAGAATCATGGCGGGGGAAGGGAAACACTGAAGCTTTCTTT
NA,TRBV2,NA,TRBJ2-7,CASRKAGITYEQYF,TGTGCCAGCAGGAAGGCGGGGATTACCTACGAGCAGTACTTC
NA,TRBV13,NA,TRBJ2-5,CASSLELAPETQYF,TGTGCCAGCAGCTTAGAGTTAGCCCCAGAGACCCAGTACTTC
NA,TRBV7-3,NA,TRBJ1-1,CASSLGGAVTEAFF,TGTGCCAGCAGCTTAGGGGGGGCGGTCACTGAAGCTTTCTTT
NA,TRBV7-3,TRBD2,TRBJ2-1,CASSLTGGSYNEQFF,TGTGCCAGCAGCTTAACTGGCGGGAGTTACAATGAGCAGTTCTTC
once,TRBV11-2,NA,TRBJ1-1,CASSLEHIQGGTEAFF,TGTGCCAGCAGCTTAGAACACATACAGGGCGGGACTGAAGCTTTCTTT
NA,TRBV5-8,NA,TRBJ2-2,CASYQASDTGELFF,TGTGCCAGCTACCAGGCTAGCGACACCGGGGAGCTGTTTTTT
NA,TRBV6-5,NA,TRBJ2-7,CASTDGDGKDREQYF,TGTGCCAGCACAGACGGAGATGGTAAGGATCGCGAGCAGTACTTC
few,TRBV5-1,NA,TRBJ1-5,CASSLFSGVSQPQHF,TGCGCCAGCAGCTTGTTTTCCGGGGTCAGCCAGCCCCAGCATTTT
NA,TRBV7-9,NA,TRBJ2-3,CASSLLGLPGLSSYF,TGTGCCAGCAGCCTCCTAGGGCTACCGGGACTTTCATCGTATTTT
NA,TRBV29-1,NA,TRBJ2-5,CSVGGFVETQYF,TGCAGCGTTGGCGGGTTCGTAGAGACCCAGTACTTC
NA,TRBV5-8,NA,TRBJ1-2,CASSLASGGRGYGYTF,TGTGCCAGCAGCTTGGCCTCGGGTGGGAGAGGCTATGGCTACACCTTC
NA,TRBV15,NA,TRBJ1-1,CATSRVGRDTEAFF,TGTGCCACCAGCAGAGTCGGCAGGGACACTGAAGCTTTCTTT
NA,TRBV27,TRBD1,TRBJ2-7,CASSHGTAYEQYF,TGTGCCAGCAGTCACGGGACAGCCTACGAGCAGTACTTC
NA,TRBV15,NA,TRBJ2-7,CATSRAHSSEQYF,TGTGCCACCAGCAGAGCTCATAGCAGCGAGCAGTACTTC
NA,TRBV6-5,NA,TRBJ1-1,CASSYGGNMNTEAFF,TGTGCCAGCAGTTACGGGGGCAACATGAACACTGAAGCTTTCTTT
NA,TRBV4-1,TRBD2,TRBJ2-7,CASSQSSSGRGYEQYF,TGCGCCAGCAGCCAAAGCTCTAGCGGGAGAGGCTACGAGCAGTACTTC
NA,TRBV7-2,NA,TRBJ1-3,CASSLFRGYGNTIYF,TGTGCCAGCAGCTTATTTCGGGGGTACGGAAACACCATATATTTT
NA,TRBV11-2,NA,TRBJ2-7,CASSLTGFHEQYF,TGTGCCAGCAGCTTAACCGGGTTCCACGAGCAGTACTTC
NA,TRBV28,NA,TRBJ1-5,CASSFPDRTYQPQHF,TGTGCCAGCAGTTTCCCTGACAGGACGTATCAGCCCCAGCATTTT
NA,TRBV27,NA,TRBJ2-7,CASSPGTSYVQYF,TGTGCCAGCAGTCCGGGGACTTCCTATGTGCAGTACTTC
NA,TRBV18,NA,TRBJ2-7,CASSRGPSYEQYF,TGTGCCAGCTCCCGAGGGCCCTCCTACGAGCAGTACTTC
NA,TRBV29-1,NA,TRBJ2-7,CSVEDYTYEQYF,TGCAGCGTTGAGGACTACACCTACGAGCAGTACTTC
NA,TRBV11-2,TRBD2,TRBJ2-2,CASSWAGGTGELFF,TGTGCCAGCAGCTGGGCGGGAGGCACCGGGGAGCTGTTTTTT
NA,TRBV7-3,NA,TRBJ2-2,CASSLYTSRTGELFF,TGTGCCAGCAGCTTATATACTAGCCGGACCGGGGAGCTGTTTTTT
NA,TRBV19,TRBD1,TRBJ1-2,CASRNTGDNYGYTF,TGTGCCAGTAGAAATACAGGGGATAACTATGGCTACACCTTC
few,TRBV6-5,NA,TRBJ1-1,CASSSYRTEAFF,TGTGCCAGCAGTTCATATAGAACTGAAGCTTTCTTT
NA,TRBV19,NA,TRBJ2-2,CASSIVPAGELFF,TGTGCCAGTAGTATAGTACCTGCGGGGGAGCTGTTTTTT
NA,TRBV5-4,TRBD1,TRBJ1-1,CASSLTGDRFTEAFF,TGTGCCAGCAGCTTGACAGGGGATCGGTTCACTGAAGCTTTCTTT
NA,TRBV7-8,NA,TRBJ1-5,CASSIDNFQPQHF,TGTGCCAGCAGCATAGACAATTTCCAGCCCCAGCATTTT
NA,TRBV21-1,NA,TRBJ2-7,CASKPGVPYEQYF,TGTGCCAGCAAACCCGGGGTTCCCTACGAGCAGTACTTC
NA,TRBV2,TRBD1,TRBJ1-2,CASSEQGAAYGYTF,TGTGCCAGCAGTGAACAGGGGGCCGCCTATGGCTACACCTTC
few,TRBV28,NA,TRBJ1-5,CASSLYRVAQPQHF,TGTGCCAGCAGTTTATACCGGGTAGCGCAGCCCCAGCATTTT
NA,TRBV30,TRBD1,TRBJ2-3,CAWRQGANTQYF,TGTGCCTGGAGGCAGGGGGCGAATACGCAGTATTTT
NA,TRBV11-2,NA,TRBJ2-5,CASSQHAGLETQYF,TGTGCCAGCAGCCAACACGCCGGGTTAGAGACCCAGTACTTC
NA,TRBV19,NA,TRBJ2-2,CASRLATNTGELFF,TGTGCCAGTAGGTTAGCGACGAACACCGGGGAGCTGTTTTTT
NA,TRBV10-3,NA,TRBJ1-2,CATRTDLANYGYTF,TGTGCCACTAGGACAGATTTAGCTAACTATGGCTACACCTTC
once,TRBV6-5,NA,TRBJ1-2,CASSYQSAYGYTF,TGTGCCAGCAGTTATCAGTCCGCATATGGCTACACCTTC
NA,TRBV7-2,NA,TRBJ2-3,CASSLVAGAVDTQYF,TGTGCCAGCAGCTTAGTGGCTGGAGCGGTAGATACGCAGTATTTT
NA,TRBV6-5,TRBD1,TRBJ1-3,CASTTGGNTIYF,TGTGCCAGCACGACAGGGGGAAACACCATATATTTT
NA,TRBV28,NA,TRBJ2-7,CASRFYDEQYF,TGTGCCAGCCGGTTCTACGACGAGCAGTACTTC
NA,TRBV9,NA,TRBJ2-2,CASNPLATDTGELFF,TGTGCCAGCAATCCGCTAGCTACTGACACCGGGGAGCTGTTTTTT
NA,TRBV6-1,TRBD2,TRBJ2-3,CASSAPYLAGVESDTQYF,TGTGCCAGCAGTGCCCCCTACCTAGCGGGAGTTGAGTCAGATACGCAGTATTTT
NA,TRBV19,NA,TRBJ1-3,CASSIQDTGNTIYF,TGTGCCAGTAGTATTCAGGACACTGGAAACACCATATATTTT
NA,TRBV4-2,TRBD2,TRBJ2-1,CASSQDTTGGVSEQFF,TGTGCCAGCAGCCAAGATACGACGGGAGGGGTTAGTGAGCAGTTCTTC
NA,TRBV18,NA,TRBJ2-1,CASSQTGDPYNEQFF,TGTGCCAGCTCACAGACAGGCGATCCCTACAATGAGCAGTTCTTC
NA,TRBV5-1,NA,TRBJ2-1,CASSYRLQGSYNEQFF,TGCGCCAGCAGCTACCGACTACAGGGTTCCTACAATGAGCAGTTCTTC
NA,TRBV7-9,NA,TRBJ2-5,CASSSGTRKETQYF,TGTGCCAGCAGCTCCGGGACACGGAAAGAGACCCAGTACTTC
once,TRBV20-1,NA,TRBJ1-4,CSAKSEKLFF,TGCAGTGCTAAAAGCGAAAAACTGTTTTTT
once,TRBV10-3,TRBD1,TRBJ1-2,CAISGQGDGYTF,TGTGCCATCAGTGGACAGGGGGATGGCTACACCTTC
once,TRBV15,TRBD2,TRBJ2-3,CATSEASGRFGLDTQYF,TGTGCCACCAGCGAAGCTAGCGGGAGATTTGGTTTAGATACGCAGTATTTT
NA,TRBV14,NA,TRBJ1-1,CASSPYTEAFF,TGTGCCAGCAGCCCTTACACTGAAGCTTTCTTT
NA,TRBV27,TRBD2,TRBJ2-7,CASSYRQGLAAEQYF,TGTGCCAGCAGTTACAGACAGGGACTAGCGGCCGAGCAGTACTTC
NA,TRBV29-1,TRBD1,TRBJ1-1,CSSSTGVGTEAFF,TGCAGCTCGTCTACAGGGGTTGGCACTGAAGCTTTCTTT
once,TRBV19,TRBD2,TRBJ2-3,CASSIGGLADTDTQYF,TGTGCCAGTAGTATTGGGGGACTAGCGGACACAGATACGCAGTATTTT
NA,TRBV6-1,TRBD2,TRBJ2-2,CASSEFSGRAGAGELFF,TGTGCCAGCAGTGAGTTTAGCGGGAGGGCCGGAGCCGGGGAGCTGTTTTTT